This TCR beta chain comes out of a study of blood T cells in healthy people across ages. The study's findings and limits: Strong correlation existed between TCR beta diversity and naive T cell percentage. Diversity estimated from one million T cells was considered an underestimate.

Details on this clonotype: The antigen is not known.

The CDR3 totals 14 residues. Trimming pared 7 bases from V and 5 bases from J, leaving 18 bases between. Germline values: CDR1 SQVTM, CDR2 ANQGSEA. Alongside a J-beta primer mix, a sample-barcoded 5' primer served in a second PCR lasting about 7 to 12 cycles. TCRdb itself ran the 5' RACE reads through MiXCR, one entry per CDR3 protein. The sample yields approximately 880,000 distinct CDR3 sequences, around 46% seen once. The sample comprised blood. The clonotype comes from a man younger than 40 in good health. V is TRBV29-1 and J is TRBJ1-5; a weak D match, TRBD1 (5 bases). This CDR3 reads CSASSGGGHQPQHF. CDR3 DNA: TGCAGCGCCTCTTCCGGGGGTGGGCATCAGCCCCAGCATTTT. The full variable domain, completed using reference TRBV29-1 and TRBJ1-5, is SAVISQKPSRDICQRGTSLTIQCQVDSQVTMMFWYRQQPGQSLTLIATANQGSEATYESGFVIDKFPISRPNLTFSTLTVSNMSPEDSSIYLCSASSGGGHQPQHFGDGTRLSIL.